Given below is one TCR beta chain in context. Its antigen is still unknown. TCRdb itself ran the 5' RACE reads through MiXCR, one entry per CDR3 protein. The sample yields some 300,000 distinct CDR3 sequences, around 10% seen once. The CDR3 covers 14 residues. The V gene's germline CDR1 is SGHTA and CDR2 FQGNSA. Trimming shortened V by 1 base and J by 4 bases, and 5 bases separated the two germline ends. These data originate in a study of T cells after yellow fever vaccination. Points from the study as a whole: A weaker secondary response peaked on day 5, the primary on day 15.

Here the sequenced sample was CD4+ T cells sorted from PBMCs, taken 5 days after the yellow fever booster vaccination. The TCR comes from a man aged 18 to 30 who received the YFV17D yellow fever vaccine. The chain couples TRBV7-2 to TRBJ1-6; D unresolved. The CDR3 here is CASSLDGYNSPLHF. Here the CDR3 DNA reads TGTGCCAGCAGCTTAGATGGGTATAATTCACCCCTCCACTTT.